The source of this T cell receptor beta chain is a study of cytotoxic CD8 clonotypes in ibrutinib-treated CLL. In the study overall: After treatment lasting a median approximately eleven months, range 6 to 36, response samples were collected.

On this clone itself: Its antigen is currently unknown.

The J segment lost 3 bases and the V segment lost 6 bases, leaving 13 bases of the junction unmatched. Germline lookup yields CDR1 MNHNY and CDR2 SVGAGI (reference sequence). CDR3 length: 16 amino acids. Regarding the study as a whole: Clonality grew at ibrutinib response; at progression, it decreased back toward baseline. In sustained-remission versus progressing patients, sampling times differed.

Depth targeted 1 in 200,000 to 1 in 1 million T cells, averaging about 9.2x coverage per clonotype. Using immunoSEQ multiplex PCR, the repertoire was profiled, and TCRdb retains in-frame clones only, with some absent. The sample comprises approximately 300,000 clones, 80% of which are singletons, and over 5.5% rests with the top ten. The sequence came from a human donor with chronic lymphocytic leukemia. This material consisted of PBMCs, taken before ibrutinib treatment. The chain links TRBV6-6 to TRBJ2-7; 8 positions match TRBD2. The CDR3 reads CASSPAPGTSHYEQYF. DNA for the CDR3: TGTGCCAGCAGCCCCGCTCCCGGGACTAGTCACTACGAGCAGTACTTC.